These 23 T cell receptor beta chains were all obtained from the same sample, sequenced in a study of CD8+ T cells in alopecia areata. Reverse transcribed after extraction, RNA yielded cDNA as the sequencing template. Assay: immunoSEQ multiplex PCR; the TCRdb copy retains only in-frame clones and omits some. This table has around 140,000 clones, around 47% appearing once. Sequenced: CD4+ T cells sorted from blood. These receptors all come from a human donor with alopecia areata.

The table lists this clone with a few counts. The CDR3 is CAWGGPSSQYF. In nucleotides, the CDR3 is TGTGCCTGGGGGGGTCCGAGCTCCCAGTACTTC. The chain combines TRBV30 with TRBJ2-5, with D perhaps given as TRBD1 or TRBD2 (5 bases each). This CDR3 is 11 amino acids long. Trimming shortened V by 5 bases and J by 9 bases, and 13 bases separated the two germline ends. Germline CDR1 is GTSNPN and CDR2 is SVGIG (reference sequence).

This clone appeared a single time. V is TRBV29-1 and J is TRBJ2-1; 8 nucleotides agree with TRBD2. Germline lookup yields CDR1 SQVTM and CDR2 ANQGSEA. The V segment lost 3 bases and the J segment 4 bases; nucleotides outside the gene matches: 8. The CDR3 sequence is 15 residues long. The CDR3 is CSVEASGLLYNEQFF. The DNA of the CDR3 is TGCAGCGTTGAGGCTAGCGGGCTCCTATACAATGAGCAGTTCTTC.

This clone was counted between two and nine times. The V and J genes are TRBV27 and TRBJ2-7; D not certain. The CDR3 length is 13 residues. Trimming shortened V by 6 bases and J by 0 bases, and 9 bases separated the two germline ends. In germline, CDR1 is MNHEY, CDR2 SMNVEV (reference sequence). CDR3 in amino acids: CASSQLSSYEQYF. CDR3 DNA sequence: TGTGCCAGCAGCCAGCTGAGCTCCTACGAGCAGTACTTC.

V usage is TRBV7-6 and J usage is TRBJ2-3, with 7 bases matching TRBD1. Germline trimming cut 3 bases from V and 5 bases from J; bases unmatched to any gene: 14. Germline-derived CDR1 and CDR2 are SGHVS and FNYEAQ. The CDR3 extends over 17 amino acids. This CDR3 is CASSFLGQAWGRDTQYF. The DNA of the CDR3 is TGTGCCAGCAGCTTCCTAGGACAGGCTTGGGGGAGAGATACGCAGTATTTT. Full variable domain (outside the CDR3, taken from reference TRBV7-6 and TRBJ2-3): GAGVSQSPRYKVTKRGQDVALRCDPISGHVSLYWYRQALGQGPEFLTYFNYEAQQDKSGLPNDRFSAERPEGSISTLTIQRTEQRDSAMYRCASSFLGQAWGRDTQYFGPGTRLTVL.

The chain couples TRBV29-1 to TRBJ2-5; 8 nucleotides align to TRBD2. Germline V lookup: CDR1 SQVTM, CDR2 ANQGSEA. This CDR3 is 15 amino acids long. J was trimmed by 4 bases and V by 1 base; bases with no gene match: 8. The CDR3 DNA sequence: TGCAGCGTTGAAGCTTCCAGCGGGGGACCAGAGACCCAGTACTTC. It specifies CSVEASSGGPETQYF.

The rearrangement links TRBV5-4 to TRBJ2-5; TRBD2 aligns across 10 bases. The CDR3 runs to 14 residues. V was clipped by 5 bases and J by 5 bases; unmatched bases: 6. Per the germline V gene, CDR1 is SGHNT and CDR2 is YYREEE (reference sequence). The CDR3: CASSSSGSWETQYF. The CDR3 DNA sequence: TGTGCCAGCAGTTCTAGCGGGAGCTGGGAGACCCAGTACTTC.

This clone was observed a handful of times. V is TRBV5-6 and J is TRBJ2-2; unclear D gene. Germline-derived CDR1 and CDR2 are SGHDT and YYEEEE. V was clipped by 1 base and J by 7 bases, with 5 bases between them. The CDR3 covers 12 residues. In DNA form, the CDR3 reads TGTGCCAGCAGCTTGATCAACGGGGAGCTGTTTTTT. This encodes CASSLINGELFF.

The chain joins TRBV27 to TRBJ2-7, with TRBD2 as a possible D gene (6 bases). Germline V gene lookup returns CDR1 MNHEY and CDR2 SMNVEV (reference sequence). The CDR3 covers 16 residues. The V end lost 5 bases, the J end lost 0 bases, and 17 bases lay between the germline ends. CDR3 residues: CASSSPSLGGSYEQYF. The CDR3, as DNA: TGTGCCAGCAGTAGTCCCTCGTTGGGAGGCTCCTACGAGCAGTACTTC.

This clone occurred a few times. V and J are TRBV5-6 and TRBJ2-3, with 10 positions matching TRBD2. Trimming at V came to 0 bases and at J to 6 bases, leaving 4 bases not matched to a gene. The CDR3 is made up of 15 amino acids. The germline gives CDR1 SGHDT, CDR2 YYEEEE. CDR3: CASSLGLAGGDTQYF. CDR3 DNA sequence: TGTGCCAGCAGCTTGGGACTAGCGGGTGGGGATACGCAGTATTTT. Combining the CDR3 with reference TRBV5-6 and TRBJ2-3 gives the whole variable domain DAGVTQSPTHLIKTRGQQVTLRCSPKSGHDTVSWYQQALGQGPQFIFQYYEEEERQRGNFPDRFSGHQFPNYSSELNVNALLLGDSALYLCASSLGLAGGDTQYFGPGTRLTVL.

This clone was counted a few times. The CDR3 region is CAISQHRADTQYF. CDR3 bases: TGTGCCATCAGCCAACATCGGGCAGATACGCAGTATTTT. The chain uses TRBV10-3 and TRBJ2-3; the D is unclear. V was trimmed by 6 bases and J by 4 bases, leaving 11 bases between them. Germline CDR1 and CDR2: ENHRY and SYGVKD. CDR3 length: 13 amino acids.

The chain employs TRBV27 and TRBJ2-5; weak D call: TRBD2 (6 bases). The CDR3 runs 12 residues. CDR1 and CDR2 (germline): MNHEY, SMNVEV (reference sequence). V was trimmed by 3 bases and J by 5 bases, leaving 7 bases between them. CDR3 sequence: CASSLRGETQYF. Written as DNA, the CDR3 is TGTGCCAGCAGTTTGCGGGGCGAGACCCAGTACTTC.

V gene TRBV11-2 combines with J gene TRBJ2-5; possibly TRBD2 for D (5 bases). CDR3 length: 14 amino acids. Germline V CDR1 and CDR2: SGHAT, FQNNGV. Trimming left V 3 bases short and J 5 bases short, with 13 bases between. The DNA for the CDR3 is TGTGCCAGCAGCTTCCAACTAGGTCGGGAGACCCAGTACTTC. The encoded protein is CASSFQLGRETQYF.

V is TRBV29-1 and J is TRBJ2-7; D possibly corresponds to TRBD1 (6 bases). Trimming left V 1 base short and J 5 bases short, with 12 bases between. Germline V gene sequence: CDR1 SQVTM, CDR2 ANQGSEA. The CDR3 has 13 residues. CDR3 DNA: TGCAGCGTTGAAGGGGTCAGGGGTAACGAGCAGTACTTC. Translated, it gives CSVEGVRGNEQYF.

This clone was seen a few times. The same CDR3 also results from other DNA sequences found in this sample. The rearrangement links TRBV27 to TRBJ2-5; D unclear. V was shortened by 3 bases and J by 4 bases, with 6 bases between the two germline ends. Germline loops: CDR1 MNHEY, CDR2 SMNVEV (reference sequence). This CDR3 has 12 amino acids. CDR3 region: CASSFSGETQYF. The CDR3, as DNA: TGTGCCAGCAGTTTTTCGGGAGAGACCCAGTACTTC.

V is TRBV28 and J is TRBJ1-5; D is uncertain. Between the trimmed V and J ends, which lost 6 bases and 9 bases, there was a span of 12 bases. Germline V gene lookup returns CDR1 MDHEN and CDR2 SYDVKM. The CDR3 is 12 residues long. In DNA, the CDR3 is TGTGCCAGCAGCGCACCTCGGGGGCCCCAGCATTTT. Its protein is CASSAPRGPQHF.

This chain links TRBV10-2 with TRBJ1-1; perhaps TRBD1 as D (5 bases). Trimming pared 8 bases from V and 11 bases from J, leaving 12 bases between. CDR1 and CDR2 from the germline V gene are WSHSY and SAAADI. The CDR3 runs to 10 residues. The CDR3 coding sequence is TGCGCCAGCGGGAACAGGATTGCTTTCTTT. It encodes CASGNRIAFF.

This clone showed up just once. The chain combines TRBV29-1 with TRBJ2-3; D unclear. The germline V gene has CDR1 SQVTM and CDR2 ANQGSEA. This CDR3 region has 11 residues. The ends were cut back, 8 bases at V and 6 bases at J, with 12 bases in the middle. The CDR3 is CSPREEDTQYF. In DNA, the CDR3 is TGCAGCCCCCGTGAAGAGGATACGCAGTATTTT.

This chain joins TRBV10-3 and TRBJ2-1; 12 bases align to TRBD1. Germline V lookup: CDR1 ENHRY, CDR2 SYGVKD. This CDR3 is built from 13 residues. The V gene end was trimmed by 11 bases and the J gene end by 9 bases; junction bases not matched to a gene: 8. In nucleotides, the CDR3 is TGTGCCGCCCGGGACAGGGGGCGAGGTGAGCAGTTCTTC. Amino acids: CAARDRGRGEQFF.

The chain combines TRBV6-1 with TRBJ2-3; D not resolved. CDR1 is MNHNS, CDR2 SASEGT, per germline. Trimming removed 3 bases at V and 4 bases at J, with 11 bases between. The CDR3 is 14 amino acids. The CDR3 nucleotides read TGTGCCAGCAGTGAGTTCTTTGAGCCAGATACGCAGTATTTT. Translated: CASSEFFEPDTQYF.

This clone was counted a single time. The CDR3 protein is CASSHAISGPTDTQYF. For the CDR3, the DNA is TGTGCCAGCAGTCATGCCATTAGCGGACCCACAGATACGCAGTATTTT. This rearrangement joins TRBV2 to TRBJ2-3, with D perhaps matching TRBD2 (6 bases). This CDR3 is built from 16 residues. V shed 5 bases and J shed 2 bases, with 17 bases lying between them. Germline-derived CDR1 and CDR2 are SNHLY and FYNNEI.

V and J are TRBV19 and TRBJ2-3, with D possibly TRBD1 on 6 matching bases. Trimming removed 2 bases from V and 2 bases from J, with 8 bases in between. Germline V CDR1 and CDR2: LNHDA, SQIVND (reference sequence). There are 14 residues in the CDR3. The CDR3, as DNA: TGTGCCAGTAGTATACCAGGGGCCACAGATACGCAGTATTTT. Its protein is CASSIPGATDTQYF.

V is TRBV18 and J is TRBJ1-5; no definite D call. This CDR3 region has 15 residues. Germline lookup yields CDR1 KGHSH and CDR2 LQKENI. Trimming pared 6 bases from V and 4 bases from J, leaving 16 bases between. In nucleotides, the CDR3 is TGTGCCAGCTCCCCTACCGACCAGCGGAATCAGCCCCAGCATTTT. Translating gives CASSPTDQRNQPQHF.

This chain connects TRBV7-2 to TRBJ2-1; D might be TRBD1 or TRBD2, each matching 5 bases. Germline V gene data show CDR1 as SGHTA and CDR2 as FQGNSA. The length of the CDR3 is 13 residues. Trimming left V 5 bases short and J 12 bases short, with 17 bases between. Here the CDR3 reads CASSRGDPPLQFF. DNA of the CDR3: TGTGCCAGCAGCCGTGGGGACCCCCCCCTGCAGTTCTTC.